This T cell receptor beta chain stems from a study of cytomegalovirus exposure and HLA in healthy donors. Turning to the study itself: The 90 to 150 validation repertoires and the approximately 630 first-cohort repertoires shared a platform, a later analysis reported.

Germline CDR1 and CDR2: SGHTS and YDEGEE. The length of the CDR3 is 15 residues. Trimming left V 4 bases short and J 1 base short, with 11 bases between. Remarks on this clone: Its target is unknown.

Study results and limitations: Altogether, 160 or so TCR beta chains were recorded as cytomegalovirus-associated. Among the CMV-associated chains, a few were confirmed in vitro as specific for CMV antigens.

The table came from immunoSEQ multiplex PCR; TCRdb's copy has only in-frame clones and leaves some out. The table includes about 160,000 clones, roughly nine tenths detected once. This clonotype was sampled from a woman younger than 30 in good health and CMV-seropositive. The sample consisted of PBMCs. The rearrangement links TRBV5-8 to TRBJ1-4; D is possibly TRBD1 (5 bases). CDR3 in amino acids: CASSPLRGTNEKLFF. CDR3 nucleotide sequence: TGTGCCAGCAGCCCATTAAGGGGAACTAATGAAAAACTGTTTTTT.